The clone carrying this T cell receptor (beta chain) was detected a few times. The antigen is unknown. Template switching with 5'RACE generated the TCR cDNA and added a universal primer site and UMIs. MiXCR, applied by TCRdb to the 5' RACE reads, yields one record per CDR3 protein. The top ten clones hold approximately 3.5% of a sample with a few hundred thousand distinct CDR3 sequences, approximately 10% of them seen once. This specimen comes from a study of T cells after yellow fever vaccination. Across the study: Preparing low-cell-number fractions relied on SMART-Seq v4 Ultra Low Input. Overall study results and limits: Reappearance after the booster was observed for most primary-vaccination clones (roughly 95% CD4, about 90% CD8). The CD4 and CD8 compartments had a small share of their clonotypes in common.

CDR3 length: 17 amino acids. Per the germline V gene, CDR1 is MNHEY and CDR2 is SMNVEV (reference sequence). J lost 4 bases, V lost 4 bases, and 12 bases had no gene match. The specimen was CD4+ T cells sorted from PBMCs, collected 5 days after the yellow fever booster vaccination. The origin of this receptor is a man between 18 and 35 years old who received the YFV17D yellow fever vaccine. The chain recombines TRBV27 with TRBJ2-3, with 9 bases identical to TRBD2. CDR3 residues: CASSSPLSGGPPDTQYF. The CDR3 DNA reads as TGTGCCAGCAGTTCCCCGCTGAGCGGGGGGCCCCCAGATACGCAGTATTTT.